This T cell receptor beta chain was found in a study of blood T cell repertoires in COVID-19. The repertoire was sequenced with immunoSEQ multiplex PCR; TCRdb's copy has only in-frame clones and lacks some. This repertoire shows approximately 300,000 clones, around 87% found once; its top ten account for around 0.97%. This CDR3 spans 13 amino acids. V lost 4 bases to trimming and J lost 5 bases, with 11 bases between them. Per the germline V gene, CDR1 is ENHRY and CDR2 is SYGVKD. Sequencing used peripheral blood. This TCR came from a middle-aged woman with COVID-19, enrolled during active disease. The chain recombines TRBV10-3 with TRBJ1-2; D may be TRBD1 (6 bases). The CDR3 bases are TGTGCCATCAGTGCGGGGGGCAGGTATGGCTACACCTTC. This codes for CAISAGGRYGYTF.